Each of the 18 T cell receptor beta chains below was sequenced from the same sample in a study of HIV-infected patients and healthy controls. Alpha and beta constant-region primers primed reverse transcription of approximately 500 ng RNA. Separate chain-specific third strand synthesis with multiplexing indices produced the alpha and beta libraries. TCRdb processed the 5' RACE reads anew with MiXCR; each CDR3 protein has one entry. The table lists over 3,000 distinct CDR3 sequences, roughly a quarter of them singletons. Antiretroviral therapy had run roughly three months, about 14 weeks, before follow-up blood collection. No cell fractionation was done, so the repertoire covers all unsorted peripheral blood T cells. Sequences were derived from blood, sampled during antiretroviral therapy. These receptor sequences come from an adult with HIV infection.

Only a few counts were recorded for this clonotype. The rearrangement joins TRBV28 to TRBJ2-3; D possibly uses TRBD1 or TRBD2 (6 bases each). The CDR3 length is 14 residues. Germline V gene sequence: CDR1 MDHEN, CDR2 SYDVKM. The V gene lost 7 bases and the J gene lost 8 bases, with 19 bases spanning the gap. DNA of the CDR3: TGTGCCAGCACTAAGGGGGGTTTTGGGGGTACGCAGTATTTT. It specifies CASTKGGFGGTQYF.

This clonotype was picked up a small number of times. This sequence joins TRBV3-1 and TRBJ2-2, with no clear D. The CDR3 consists of 15 residues. Per germline, CDR1 LGHDT and CDR2 YNNKEL (reference sequence). V was clipped by 0 bases and J by 1 base, with 6 bases between them. The CDR3 DNA sequence: TGTGCCAGCAGCCAAGATTTTGGGAACACCGGGGAGCTGTTTTTT. Protein product: CASSQDFGNTGELFF.

The chain carries TRBV24-1 and TRBJ2-1; TRBD2 agrees at 10 bases. CDR1 is KGHDR, CDR2 SFDVKD, per germline. J gave up 2 bases and V 3 bases, and 0 bases lay outside the gene matches. There are 15 residues in the CDR3. This CDR3 reads CATSDSGGAYNEQFF. The CDR3 region has the DNA TGTGCCACCAGTGATAGCGGGGGGGCCTACAATGAGCAGTTCTTC.

This clonotype was counted between two and nine times. The chain links TRBV14 to TRBJ1-1; D gene unclear. Trimming removed 7 bases at V and 3 bases at J, with 12 bases between. Germline assignment: CDR1 SGHDN and CDR2 FVKESK. This CDR3 region has 13 residues. The CDR3: CASKAEHYTEAFF. In DNA, the CDR3 is TGTGCCAGCAAGGCGGAACATTACACTGAAGCTTTCTTT.

The J gene is TRBJ1-5, the V gene TRBV7-3; D may be TRBD1 (6 bases). Germline V CDR1 and CDR2: SGHTA, FQGTGA. The length of the CDR3 is 14 residues. Trimming took 3 bases from V and 7 from J, leaving 13 bases between them. The CDR3 is CASSFGGAGQPQHF. In DNA form, the CDR3 reads TGTGCCAGCAGCTTTGGGGGGGCCGGCCAGCCCCAGCATTTT.

This clonotype was picked up a small number of times. This chain joins TRBV30 and TRBJ1-2; tentatively, D is TRBD1 (5 bases). This CDR3 is 16 amino acids long. Per the germline V gene, CDR1 is GTSNPN and CDR2 is SVGIG (reference sequence). The V and J ends lost 0 bases and 4 bases respectively, with 18 bases between them. In nucleotides, the CDR3 is TGTGCCTGGAGTGTCTGGACACTGTCTGTTCCCTATGGCTACACCTTC. This encodes CAWSVWTLSVPYGYTF.

This chain links TRBV24-1 with TRBJ2-3, with 12 bases matching TRBD2. The CDR3 has 17 residues. J gave up 5 bases and V 4 bases, and 9 bases lay outside the gene matches. The V gene's germline CDR1 is KGHDR and CDR2 SFDVKD. CDR3 sequence reads: CATSDPVLAGGEDTQYF. The CDR3 DNA reads TGTGCCACCAGTGACCCGGTACTAGCGGGGGGTGAAGATACGCAGTATTTT.

This clonotype was detected only a few times. The chain couples TRBV29-1 to TRBJ1-2, with D possibly TRBD1 on 5 matching bases. The CDR3 contains 12 residues. The V and J ends lost 4 bases and 4 bases respectively, with 10 bases between them. From germline, CDR1 is SQVTM and CDR2 ANQGSEA. Here the CDR3 DNA reads TGCAGCGTTGCTGGGGACGCCTATGGCTACACCTTC. Protein: CSVAGDAYGYTF.

By share, this clonotype counts as medium-sized. V is TRBV12-3 or TRBV12-4 and J is TRBJ1-5; D gene unclear. CDR3 length equals 14 residues. Trimming pared 7 bases from V and 7 bases from J, leaving 17 bases between. DNA for the CDR3: TGTGCCAGCATCCCCGGAGTCCCCGACCAGCCCCAGCATTTT. Protein product: CASIPGVPDQPQHF.

The chain has TRBV6-1 and TRBJ2-5; D is perhaps TRBD2 (5 bases). In germline, CDR1 is MNHNS, CDR2 SASEGT. Trimming took off 2 bases at V and 0 bases at J, with 7 bases between the two ends. The CDR3 has 14 amino acids. CDR3 DNA sequence: TGTGCCAGCAGTGAATTAGCGTACCAAGAGACCCAGTACTTC. Its translation: CASSELAYQETQYF.

This clonotype is deemed medium-sized (0.01 to 0.1%). The chain combines TRBV7-2 with TRBJ1-1; 7 nucleotides line up with TRBD1. The CDR3 extends over 16 amino acids. V trimming: 5 bases; J trimming: 4 bases; junction bases outside the gene matches: 13. Germline loops: CDR1 SGHTA, CDR2 FQGNSA. The CDR3, as DNA: TGTGCCAGCAGCCCCCGACAGGGTAAATCGGGCACTGAAGCTTTCTTT. It codes for CASSPRQGKSGTEAFF.

By share of the sample, this clonotype is large. CDR3 protein: CASSRRGLAGDSYEQYF. DNA of the CDR3: TGTGCCAGCAGTCGACGGGGACTAGCGGGGGATTCCTACGAGCAGTACTTC. The chain couples TRBV5-4 to TRBJ2-7, with 14 bases fitting TRBD2. The CDR3 has 17 amino acids. Trimming at V came to 5 bases and at J to 1 base, leaving 8 bases not matched to a gene. Germline V CDR1 and CDR2: SGHNT, YYREEE (reference sequence).

Of note for this clonotype: This may arise from a read error, as a much more abundant clone is one base away. The rearrangement uses TRBV6-2 or TRBV6-3 and TRBJ2-5, with D possibly called TRBD1 or TRBD2 (5 bases each). CDR3 length: 14 residues. Germline CDR1 is MNHEY and CDR2 is SVGEGT. V lost 6 bases, J lost 1 base, and 12 bases lay in between. CDR3 coding DNA: TGTGCCAGCAGCCACGGGACCACCCAAGAGACCCAGTACTTC. This gives the protein CASSHGTTQETQYF.

Comments on this clonotype: Since a much larger clone is just one base distant, this may be a read error. This rearrangement joins TRBV15 to TRBJ2-2; D not resolved. V lost 0 bases and J 9 bases, leaving 11 bases between the germline ends. Germline CDR1 reads LNHNV; CDR2 reads YYDKDF (reference sequence). This CDR3 has 14 amino acids. Here the CDR3 DNA reads TGTGCCACCAGCAGAGATTTCCCCCCCTGGGAGCTGTTTTTT. As protein: CATSRDFPPWELFF.

The chain joins TRBV20-1 to TRBJ1-5; TRBD1 might be the D (5 bases). The CDR3 is 15 residues long. Germline V gene data show CDR1 as DFQATT and CDR2 as SNEGSKA (reference sequence). With 8 bases removed from V and 3 bases from J, the gap between germline ends came to 20 bases. The CDR3 DNA reads as TGCAGTATCATAGGTGGGGGTAATGCCAATCAGCCCCAGCATTTT. Translated: CSIIGGGNANQPQHF.

This clonotype is medium-sized within its sample. The rearrangement uses TRBV5-6 and TRBJ2-7; D is possibly TRBD1 (5 bases). CDR3 length: 12 residues. Germline-derived CDR1 and CDR2 are SGHDT and YYEEEE. V was shortened by 1 base and J by 11 bases, with 13 bases between the two germline ends. CDR3 in amino acids: CASSLYRSKEYF. The CDR3, as DNA: TGTGCCAGCAGCTTGTACAGGTCTAAAGAGTACTTC.

The chain couples TRBV6-1 to TRBJ1-3, with D hard to call. The ends were cut back, 2 bases at V and 0 bases at J, with 8 bases in the middle. The CDR3 loop spans 15 amino acids. In germline, CDR1 is MNHNS, CDR2 SASEGT. CDR3 sequence reads: CASSESDYSGNTIYF. DNA for the CDR3: TGTGCCAGCAGTGAAAGCGACTACTCTGGAAACACCATATATTTT.

This clonotype was found a few times. The V call is TRBV7-9, the J call TRBJ1-1; D not resolved. Germline CDR1 is SEHNR and CDR2 is FQNEAQ (reference sequence). The length of the CDR3 is 15 residues. Trimming cost V 1 base and J 6 bases, with 15 bases left between them. CDR3 region: CASSLVESIGAEAFF. The CDR3 nucleotides are TGTGCCAGCAGCTTAGTAGAGTCAATTGGGGCTGAAGCTTTCTTT.